Listed below are T cell receptor beta chains from one sample, sequenced in a study of T-cell reconstitution after alpha-beta-depleted transplantation in children. TCRdb re-called the PCR reads through MiXCR, storing one row per CDR3 protein. The sample has some 830,000 distinct CDR3 sequences, less than 20% seen once. Sequences were derived from PBMCs, mostly from graft donor cells, sampled 360 days after TCRalphabeta/CD19-depleted stem cell transplant. Receptors originate from a male patient younger than 18 who had a stem cell transplant for acute lymphoblastic leukemia, so the T cells may come from the graft donor. Each CDR3 is given with its conserved first and last residue. The D gene is left open where the match is weak. A row's size may be missing; if present it is once, few, many or a size class.

V	size	J	D	CDR3	DNA
TRBV2	.	TRBJ2-1	TRBD1	CASRGGQGRHNEQFF	TGTGCCAGCAGGGGGGGACAGGGTAGGCACAATGAGCAGTTCTTC
TRBV25-1	.	TRBJ2-7	TRBD1	CASRDRVTDEQYF	TGTGCCAGCAGGGACAGGGTCACGGACGAGCAGTACTTC
TRBV5-1	.	TRBJ2-7	.	CASSPGTDHEQYF	TGCGCCAGCAGCCCCGGGACGGACCACGAGCAGTACTTC
TRBV7-9	many	TRBJ1-5	.	CASSLGGQPQHF	TGTGCCAGCAGTCTGGGGGGTCAGCCCCAGCATTTT
TRBV5-1	few	TRBJ2-1	TRBD2	CASSFRTSGHREQFF	TGCGCCAGCAGCTTTCGGACTAGCGGTCACCGTGAGCAGTTCTTC
TRBV7-6	many	TRBJ2-7	TRBD2	CASSLGTSGSSYEQYF	TGTGCCAGCAGCTTAGGTACTAGCGGGAGTTCTTACGAGCAGTACTTC
TRBV20-1	few	TRBJ1-1	TRBD1	CSARAPTGQGAGTEAFF	TGCAGTGCTAGAGCACCGACGGGACAGGGAGCCGGCACTGAAGCTTTCTTT
TRBV5-1	few	TRBJ2-5	TRBD2	CASSLAAGDEETQYF	TGCGCCAGCAGCTTGGCAGCGGGAGACGAAGAGACCCAGTACTTC
TRBV6-6	.	TRBJ2-7	.	CASTTNLPYEQYF	TGTGCCAGCACCACCAACCTCCCCTACGAGCAGTACTTC
TRBV5-1	many	TRBJ2-3	TRBD2	CASSEASGTWNTQYF	TGCGCCAGCAGCGAGGCTAGCGGGACTTGGAATACGCAGTATTTT
TRBV10-3	.	TRBJ2-3	.	CAISDGNSRHTDTQYF	TGTGCCATCAGTGATGGGAACTCTCGCCACACAGATACGCAGTATTTT
TRBV19	.	TRBJ1-1	.	CASSIVEGSEAFF	TGTGCCAGTAGTATAGTTGAGGGTTCTGAAGCTTTCTTT
TRBV4-1	.	TRBJ2-5	.	CASSQPKETQYF	TGCGCCAGCAGCCAACCGAAAGAGACCCAGTACTTC
TRBV20-1	.	TRBJ1-1	TRBD1	CSARAGGFEAFF	TGCAGTGCTAGAGCAGGGGGTTTCGAAGCTTTCTTT
TRBV3-1	.	TRBJ2-1	TRBD1	CTSSFLRQGIELSYNEQFF	TGTACCAGCAGTTTTTTAAGACAGGGGATAGAATTGTCCTACAATGAGCAGTTCTTC
TRBV7-2	.	TRBJ2-1	TRBD2	CASSSLPAGGNYNEQFF	TGTGCCAGCAGCTCCCTCCCAGCGGGAGGGAACTACAATGAGCAGTTCTTC
TRBV7-8	.	TRBJ2-1	.	CASSPLRVGNNEQFF	TGTGCCAGCAGCCCCCTGAGGGTGGGGAACAATGAGCAGTTCTTC
TRBV29-1	few	TRBJ2-2	.	CSVEDPGHGELFF	TGCAGCGTTGAAGATCCAGGGCACGGGGAGCTGTTTTTT
TRBV20-1	.	TRBJ2-7	.	CSARADYEQYF	TGCAGTGCTAGAGCTGACTACGAGCAGTACTTC
TRBV10-2	few	TRBJ1-2	.	CASSWDLNYGYTF	TGCGCCAGCAGCTGGGACTTAAACTATGGCTACACCTTC
TRBV12-3/TRBV12-4	.	TRBJ2-2	.	CASSPIPGPSTGELFF	TGTGCCAGCAGTCCGATTCCGGGACCTAGCACCGGGGAGCTGTTTTTT
TRBV20-1	.	TRBJ2-7	TRBD2	CSARDMGEGAEQYF	TGCAGTGCTAGAGATATGGGGGAGGGCGCCGAGCAGTACTTC
TRBV5-5	.	TRBJ2-3	.	CASSLDSNSDTQYF	TGTGCCAGCAGCTTGGATAGTAACTCAGATACGCAGTATTTT
TRBV12-3/TRBV12-4	.	TRBJ2-4	.	CASSEMGAENIQYF	TGTGCCAGCAGTGAAATGGGGGCCGAAAACATTCAGTACTTC
TRBV7-2	.	TRBJ2-5	.	CASSLRVGGTQYF	TGTGCCAGCAGCTTACGGGTGGGGGGGACCCAGTACTTC
TRBV7-3	.	TRBJ2-4	.	CASSLKPPLPTSAKNIQYF	TGTGCCAGCAGCTTAAAGCCCCCCCTGCCGACTTCGGCCAAAAACATTCAGTACTTC
TRBV7-9	.	TRBJ2-5	TRBD2	CASSLASGIQETQYF	TGTGCCAGCAGCTTGGCTAGCGGGATACAAGAGACCCAGTACTTC
TRBV9	.	TRBJ2-1	TRBD2	CASSVTSGRALSEQFF	TGTGCCAGCAGCGTGACTAGCGGGAGGGCCTTGAGTGAGCAGTTCTTC
TRBV5-1	.	TRBJ2-1	TRBD2	CASYPKPPSGRGEQFF	TGCGCCAGCTACCCCAAACCCCCTAGCGGGAGGGGTGAGCAGTTCTTC
TRBV20-1	few	TRBJ1-2	.	CSARSSGSFYGYTF	TGCAGTGCTAGGTCTTCGGGGAGTTTCTATGGCTACACCTTC
TRBV10-3	few	TRBJ2-2	TRBD2	CAISDATRGLLELFF	TGTGCCATCAGTGATGCGACGAGGGGACTATTAGAGCTGTTTTTT
TRBV7-9	.	TRBJ2-7	TRBD2	CASSLLGGHYEQYF	TGTGCCAGCAGCTTACTGGGAGGGCACTACGAGCAGTACTTC
TRBV25-1	.	TRBJ2-3	.	CASSGSVSGLTQYF	TGTGCCAGCAGTGGGTCGGTGAGCGGGTTGACGCAGTATTTT
TRBV2	.	TRBJ2-5	.	CASSHGAGSETQYF	TGTGCCAGCAGTCACGGGGCAGGGTCAGAGACCCAGTACTTC
TRBV27	many	TRBJ2-1	.	CASSFPPSYNEQFF	TGTGCCAGCAGTTTCCCCCCCTCCTACAATGAGCAGTTCTTC
TRBV20-1	few	TRBJ2-3	TRBD2	CSARVSSGSADTQYF	TGCAGTGCTAGAGTTTCTAGCGGGAGTGCAGATACGCAGTATTTT
TRBV21-1	.	TRBJ2-7	.	CASSKDHKQYLGPYEQYF	TGTGCCAGCAGCAAAGATCACAAACAGTATTTGGGTCCCTACGAGCAGTACTTC
TRBV5-6	few	TRBJ2-5	.	CASSLGLRRETQYF	TGTGCCAGCAGCCTTGGATTGAGGCGGGAGACCCAGTACTTC
TRBV5-1	.	TRBJ1-1	.	CASSLVREANTEAFF	TGCGCCAGCAGTTTGGTCCGGGAGGCGAACACTGAAGCTTTCTTT
TRBV12-3/TRBV12-4	few	TRBJ2-1	.	CASSFPRVNDNEQFF	TGTGCCAGCAGTTTTCCCAGGGTTAACGACAATGAGCAGTTCTTC
TRBV6-5	.	TRBJ1-1	.	CASVVNTEAFF	TGTGCCAGCGTGGTGAACACTGAAGCTTTCTTT
TRBV11-1	.	TRBJ2-1	TRBD2	CASSSHSGSLYEQFF	TGTGCCAGCAGCTCCCATAGCGGGAGTTTATATGAGCAGTTCTTC
TRBV18	few	TRBJ1-3	.	CASSPQTHSGNTIYF	TGTGCCAGCTCACCACAGACCCACTCTGGAAACACCATATATTTT
TRBV30	.	TRBJ1-6	.	CAWSAQGNSPLHF	TGTGCCTGGAGTGCCCAAGGCAATTCACCCCTCCACTTT
TRBV29-1	.	TRBJ1-2	.	CSVEGGGGYTF	TGCAGCGTTGAAGGTGGGGGGGGCTACACCTTC
TRBV12-3/TRBV12-4	few	TRBJ2-7	TRBD2	CASSFWASGSAGEQYF	TGTGCCAGCAGTTTCTGGGCTAGCGGGAGTGCTGGCGAGCAGTACTTC
TRBV29-1	few	TRBJ2-1	.	CSPLRAGNEQFF	TGCAGCCCTCTCAGGGCAGGGAATGAGCAGTTCTTC
TRBV7-9	few	TRBJ1-2	.	CASSIGPQHGYTF	TGTGCCAGCAGCATTGGACCCCAGCATGGCTACACCTTC
TRBV9	.	TRBJ2-7	TRBD1	CASSVGQGPSYEQYF	TGTGCCAGCAGCGTAGGACAGGGTCCATCCTACGAGCAGTACTTC
TRBV6-1	.	TRBJ1-6	.	CASSPAGGWNSPLHF	TGTGCCAGCAGTCCCGCGGGGGGCTGGAATTCACCCCTCCACTTT
TRBV20-1	.	TRBJ1-5	.	CSASAGHQPQHF	TGCAGTGCCAGTGCTGGGCATCAGCCCCAGCATTTT
TRBV12-3/TRBV12-4	few	TRBJ2-1	TRBD2	CASSFGGRWLNEQFF	TGTGCCAGCAGTTTCGGGGGGAGGTGGCTCAATGAGCAGTTCTTC
TRBV12-3/TRBV12-4	few	TRBJ2-7	.	CASSYTTGKIEQYF	TGTGCCAGCAGTTATACTACGGGGAAGATCGAGCAGTACTTC
TRBV12-3/TRBV12-4	.	TRBJ2-1	.	CASTPSYEQFF	TGTGCCAGCACTCCCAGTTATGAGCAGTTCTTC
TRBV20-1	few	TRBJ2-1	TRBD2	CRGLAGGGYNEQFF	TGCAGAGGACTAGCGGGAGGTGGCTACAATGAGCAGTTCTTC